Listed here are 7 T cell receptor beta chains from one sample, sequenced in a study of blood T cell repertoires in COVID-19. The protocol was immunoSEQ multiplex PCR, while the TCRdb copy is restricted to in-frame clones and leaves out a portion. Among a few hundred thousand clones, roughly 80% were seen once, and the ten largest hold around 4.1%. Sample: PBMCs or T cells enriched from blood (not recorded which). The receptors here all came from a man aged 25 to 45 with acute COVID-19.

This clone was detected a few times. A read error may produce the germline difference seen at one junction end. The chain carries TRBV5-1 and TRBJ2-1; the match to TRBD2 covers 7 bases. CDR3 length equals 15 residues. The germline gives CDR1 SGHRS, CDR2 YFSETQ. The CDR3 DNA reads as TGTGCCAGCAGCTTGGTGGCGGGAGACTGGGATGAGCAGTTCTTC. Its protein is CASSLVAGDWDEQFF.

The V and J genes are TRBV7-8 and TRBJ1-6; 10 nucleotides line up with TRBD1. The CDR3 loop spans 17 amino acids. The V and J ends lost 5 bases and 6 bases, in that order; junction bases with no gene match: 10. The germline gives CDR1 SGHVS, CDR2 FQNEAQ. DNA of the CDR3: TGTGCCAGCAGCATAAGGGACAGGGGTCCCCTTAATTCACCCCTCCACTTT. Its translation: CASSIRDRGPLNSPLHF.

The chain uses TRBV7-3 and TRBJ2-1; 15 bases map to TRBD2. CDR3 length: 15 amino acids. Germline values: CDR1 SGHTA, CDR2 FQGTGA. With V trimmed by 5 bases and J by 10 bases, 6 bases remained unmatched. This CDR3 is CASSAGLAGGGEQFF. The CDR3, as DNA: TGTGCCAGCAGCGCGGGACTAGCGGGAGGCGGCGAGCAGTTCTTC.

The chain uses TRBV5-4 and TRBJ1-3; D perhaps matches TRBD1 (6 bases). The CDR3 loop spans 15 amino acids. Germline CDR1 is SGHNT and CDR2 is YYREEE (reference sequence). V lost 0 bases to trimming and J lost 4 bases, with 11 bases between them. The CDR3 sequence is CASSLEGVYGNTIYF. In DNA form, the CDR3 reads TGTGCCAGCAGCTTGGAGGGGGTTTACGGAAACACCATATATTTT.

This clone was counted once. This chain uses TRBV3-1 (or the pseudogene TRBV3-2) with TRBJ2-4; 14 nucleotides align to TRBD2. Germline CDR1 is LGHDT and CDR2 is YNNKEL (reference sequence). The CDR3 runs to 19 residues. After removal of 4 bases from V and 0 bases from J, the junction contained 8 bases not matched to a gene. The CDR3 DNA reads TGTGCCAGCAGCCCAGGACTAGCGGGGGGACAACTAGCCAAAAACATTCAGTACTTC. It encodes CASSPGLAGGQLAKNIQYF.

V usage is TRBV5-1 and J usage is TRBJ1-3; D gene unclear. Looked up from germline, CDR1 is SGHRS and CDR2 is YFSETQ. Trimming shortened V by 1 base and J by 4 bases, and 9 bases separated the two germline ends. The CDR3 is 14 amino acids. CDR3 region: CASSLRGPGNTIYF. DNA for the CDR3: TGCGCCAGCAGCTTGCGAGGGCCCGGAAACACCATATATTTT.

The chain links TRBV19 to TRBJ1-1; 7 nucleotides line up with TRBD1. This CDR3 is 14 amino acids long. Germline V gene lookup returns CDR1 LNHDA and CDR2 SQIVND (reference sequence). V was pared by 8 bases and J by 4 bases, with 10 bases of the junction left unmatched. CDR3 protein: CASGLRGKGTEAFF. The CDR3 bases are TGTGCCAGTGGACTCAGGGGGAAGGGCACTGAAGCTTTCTTT. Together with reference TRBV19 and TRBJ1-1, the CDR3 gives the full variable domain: DGGITQSPKYLFRKEGQNVTLSCEQNLNHDAMYWYRQDPGQGLRLIYYSQIVNDFQKGDIAEGYSVSREKKESFPLTVTSAQKNPTAFYLCASGLRGKGTEAFFGQGTRLTVV.